This TCR beta chain was sequenced during a study of shared clonotypes between healthy human individuals. As defined, naive CD8 cells were CD45RO-negative and positively selected for CCR7, with terminally differentiated effector memory CD45RA+ cells excluded. General study points: For naive CD4 cells, approximately 4.7% of clonotypes were shared across a handful of donors. Non-shared clonotypes were found to have lower generation probabilities than the clonotypes that were shared by all four of the sorted-subset donors.

Worth noting for this clone: The antigen is unknown.

Clones were read by immunoSEQ multiplex PCR, and TCRdb kept only the in-frame ones, dropping some. The sample carries millions of clones, 90% to 95% recorded once. The sequence was obtained from a man younger than 30 in good health. Some clones in this sample may be carry-over from other donors' samples. Sequenced: naive CD8+ T cells from PBMCs.

The CDR3 here is CASWSVDSGSGTYEQYF. The CDR3 nucleotides read TGTGCCAGCTGGTCGGTTGACTCGGGAAGCGGGACCTACGAGCAGTACTTC. The chain is built from TRBV5-6 and TRBJ2-7, with 7 bases lining up with TRBD2. The CDR3 contains 17 residues. Germline values: CDR1 SGHDT, CDR2 YYEEEE. The ends lost 7 bases at V and 2 bases at J; junction bases unmatched: 18. Full variable domain (rest looked up from reference TRBV5-6 and TRBJ2-7): DAGVTQSPTHLIKTRGQQVTLRCSPKSGHDTVSWYQQALGQGPQFIFQYYEEEERQRGNFPDRFSGHQFPNYSSELNVNALLLGDSALYLCASWSVDSGSGTYEQYFGPGTRLTVT.